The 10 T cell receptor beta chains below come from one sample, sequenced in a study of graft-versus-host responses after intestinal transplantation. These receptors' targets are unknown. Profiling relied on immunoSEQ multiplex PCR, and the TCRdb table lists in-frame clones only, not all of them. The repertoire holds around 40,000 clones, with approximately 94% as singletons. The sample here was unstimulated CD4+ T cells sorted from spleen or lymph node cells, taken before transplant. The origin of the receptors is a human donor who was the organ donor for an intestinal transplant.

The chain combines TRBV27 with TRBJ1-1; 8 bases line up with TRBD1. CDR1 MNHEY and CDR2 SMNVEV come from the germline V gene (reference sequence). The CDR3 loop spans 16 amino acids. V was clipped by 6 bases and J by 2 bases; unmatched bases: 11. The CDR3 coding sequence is TGTGCCAGCAGCTTCTCAGGGGGCAGAGGAAACACTGAAGCTTTCTTT. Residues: CASSFSGGRGNTEAFF.

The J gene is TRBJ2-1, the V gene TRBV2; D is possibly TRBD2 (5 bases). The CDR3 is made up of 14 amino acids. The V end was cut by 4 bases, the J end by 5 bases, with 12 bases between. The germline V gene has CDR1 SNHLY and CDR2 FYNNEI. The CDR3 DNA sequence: TGTGCCAGCAGTGGAGGGTGGAAAAACAATGAGCAGTTCTTC. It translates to CASSGGWKNNEQFF.

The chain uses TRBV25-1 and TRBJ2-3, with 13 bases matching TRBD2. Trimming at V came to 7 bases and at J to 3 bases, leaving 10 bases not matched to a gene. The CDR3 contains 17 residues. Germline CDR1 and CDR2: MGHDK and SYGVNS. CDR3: CASTPGTSGEITDTQYF. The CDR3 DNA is TGTGCCAGCACCCCAGGGACTAGCGGGGAGATAACAGATACGCAGTATTTT.

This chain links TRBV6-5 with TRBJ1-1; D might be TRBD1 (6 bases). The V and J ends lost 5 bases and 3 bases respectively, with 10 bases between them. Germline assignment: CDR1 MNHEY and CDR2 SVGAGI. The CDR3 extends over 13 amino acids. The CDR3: CASSPTGYTEAFF. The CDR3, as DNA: TGTGCCAGCAGTCCCACAGGGTACACTGAAGCTTTCTTT.

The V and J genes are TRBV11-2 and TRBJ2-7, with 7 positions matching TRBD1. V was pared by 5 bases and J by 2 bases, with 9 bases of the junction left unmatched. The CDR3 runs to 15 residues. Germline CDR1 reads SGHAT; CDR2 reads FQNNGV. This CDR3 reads CASSLGPGQTYEQYF. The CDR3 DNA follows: TGTGCCAGCAGCCTAGGACCGGGACAGACCTACGAGCAGTACTTC. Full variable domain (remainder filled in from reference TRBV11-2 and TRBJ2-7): EAGVAQSPRYKIIEKRQSVAFWCNPISGHATLYWYQQILGQGPKLLIQFQNNGVVDDSQLPKDRFSAERLKGVDSTLKIQPAKLEDSAVYLCASSLGPGQTYEQYFGPGTRLTVT.

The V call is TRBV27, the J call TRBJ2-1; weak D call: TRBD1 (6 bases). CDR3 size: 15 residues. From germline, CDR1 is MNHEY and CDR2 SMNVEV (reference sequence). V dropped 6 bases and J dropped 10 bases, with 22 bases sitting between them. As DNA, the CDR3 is TGTGCCAGCAGCACCGGGGACACTATCGCCAGGGAGCAGTTCTTC. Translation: CASSTGDTIAREQFF.

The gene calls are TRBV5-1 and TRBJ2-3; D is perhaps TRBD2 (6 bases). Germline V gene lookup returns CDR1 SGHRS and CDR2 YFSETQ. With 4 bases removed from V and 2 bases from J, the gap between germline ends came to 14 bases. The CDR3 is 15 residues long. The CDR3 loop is CASSTGGPNTDTQYF. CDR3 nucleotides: TGCGCCAGCAGCACCGGGGGTCCTAACACAGATACGCAGTATTTT.

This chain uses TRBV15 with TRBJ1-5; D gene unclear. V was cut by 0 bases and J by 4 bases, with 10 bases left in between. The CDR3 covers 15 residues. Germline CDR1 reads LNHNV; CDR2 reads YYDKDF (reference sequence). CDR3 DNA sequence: TGTGCCACCAGCAGAGATAGAACGGTAAATCAGCCCCAGCATTTT. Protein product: CATSRDRTVNQPQHF.

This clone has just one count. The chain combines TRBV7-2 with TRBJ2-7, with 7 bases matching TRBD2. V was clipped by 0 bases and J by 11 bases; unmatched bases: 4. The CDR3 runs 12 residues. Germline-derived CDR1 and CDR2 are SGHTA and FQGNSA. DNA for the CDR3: TGTGCCAGCAGCTTAGCGGGGGAGGGGAAGTACTTC. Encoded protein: CASSLAGEGKYF.

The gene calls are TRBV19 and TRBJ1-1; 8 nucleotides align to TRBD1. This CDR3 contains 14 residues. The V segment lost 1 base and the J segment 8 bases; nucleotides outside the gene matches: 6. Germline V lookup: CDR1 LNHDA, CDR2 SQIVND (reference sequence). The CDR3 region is CASSIVMRTGEAFF. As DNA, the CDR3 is TGTGCCAGTAGTATAGTTATGAGGACAGGGGAAGCTTTCTTT. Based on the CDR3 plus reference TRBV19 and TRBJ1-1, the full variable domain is DGGITQSPKYLFRKEGQNVTLSCEQNLNHDAMYWYRQDPGQGLRLIYYSQIVNDFQKGDIAEGYSVSREKKESFPLTVTSAQKNPTAFYLCASSIVMRTGEAFFGQGTRLTVV.